The rows below give T cell receptor beta chains drawn from one sample of a study of cytotoxic CD8 clonotypes in ibrutinib-treated CLL. The table came from immunoSEQ multiplex PCR; TCRdb's copy has only in-frame clones and leaves some out. This repertoire shows some 150,000 clones, about 76% found once; its top ten account for around 4.9%. The specimen comprised PBMCs, sampled after 24 months of ibrutinib treatment. These receptors came from a human donor with chronic lymphocytic leukemia. Both conserved end residues are part of each CDR3. Fields, in order: J gene, CDR3 length, V gene, D gene, clone size, CDR3 DNA, CDR3 protein. A D gene is named only where the DNA matches it firmly. Expanded clones are given a class, and other clones once, few, many or no size at all.

J gene: TRBJ2-2
CDR3 length: 14
V gene: TRBV11-2
D gene: NA
clone size: NA
CDR3 DNA: TGTGCCAGCAGCCCCCGGGTTCCGACCGGGGAGCTGTTTTTT
CDR3 protein: CASSPRVPTGELFF

J gene: TRBJ1-4
CDR3 length: 16
V gene: TRBV4-3
D gene: NA
clone size: NA
CDR3 DNA: TGCGCCAGCAGCCAAGGCCCCGGGGGCGCGGGTGAAAAACTGTTTTTT
CDR3 protein: CASSQGPGGAGEKLFF

J gene: TRBJ1-6
CDR3 length: 12
V gene: TRBV30
D gene: NA
clone size: many
CDR3 DNA: TGTGCCTGGAGGGCCTGGGATTCACCCCTCCACTTT
CDR3 protein: CAWRAWDSPLHF

J gene: TRBJ2-3
CDR3 length: 12
V gene: TRBV30
D gene: TRBD2
clone size: few
CDR3 DNA: TGTGCCTGGAGCGGGGGGGCAGATACGCAGTATTTT
CDR3 protein: CAWSGGADTQYF

J gene: TRBJ1-5
CDR3 length: 14
V gene: TRBV7-3
D gene: TRBD1
clone size: NA
CDR3 DNA: TGTGCCAGCAGCCCAGGAGACAGGGATCAGCCCCAGCATTTT
CDR3 protein: CASSPGDRDQPQHF

J gene: TRBJ2-6
CDR3 length: 13
V gene: TRBV7-9
D gene: NA
clone size: NA
CDR3 DNA: TGTGCCAGCAGCTTCCCTGGGGCCAACGTCCTGACTTTC
CDR3 protein: CASSFPGANVLTF

J gene: TRBJ2-3
CDR3 length: 16
V gene: TRBV9
D gene: TRBD2
clone size: NA
CDR3 DNA: TGTGCCAGCAGCGTAGCTACTAGCGCCAACACAGATACGCAGTATTTT
CDR3 protein: CASSVATSANTDTQYF

J gene: TRBJ1-5
CDR3 length: 15
V gene: TRBV28
D gene: NA
clone size: NA
CDR3 DNA: TGTGCCAGCAGCGACCCGGGACATGCCTATCAGCCCCAGCATTTT
CDR3 protein: CASSDPGHAYQPQHF

J gene: TRBJ2-7
CDR3 length: 15
V gene: TRBV4-3
D gene: NA
clone size: NA
CDR3 DNA: TGCGCCAGCAGCCAAGGGTCTAGATCGGGCTACGAGCAGTACTTC
CDR3 protein: CASSQGSRSGYEQYF

J gene: TRBJ2-7
CDR3 length: 12
V gene: TRBV2
D gene: NA
clone size: NA
CDR3 DNA: TGTGCCAGCCAACAGCAAGCCTACGAGCAGTACTTC
CDR3 protein: CASQQQAYEQYF

J gene: TRBJ1-4
CDR3 length: 13
V gene: TRBV5-1
D gene: NA
clone size: NA
CDR3 DNA: TGCGCCAGCAGCATCCCGGGGGGAGAAAAACTGTTTTTT
CDR3 protein: CASSIPGGEKLFF

J gene: TRBJ1-5
CDR3 length: 17
V gene: TRBV7-2
D gene: NA
clone size: NA
CDR3 DNA: TGTGCCAGCAGCTTAGCGGCGGCTGGTGGAGGCAATCAGCCCCAGCATTTT
CDR3 protein: CASSLAAAGGGNQPQHF

J gene: TRBJ1-1
CDR3 length: 14
V gene: TRBV18
D gene: NA
clone size: NA
CDR3 DNA: TGTGCCAGCTCACCACCGGGGCGGGGCGCTGAAGCTTTCTTT
CDR3 protein: CASSPPGRGAEAFF

J gene: TRBJ2-3
CDR3 length: 14
V gene: TRBV7-2
D gene: TRBD2
clone size: NA
CDR3 DNA: TGTGCCAGCAGCTCGGGACTAGCCGGGGATACGCAGTATTTT
CDR3 protein: CASSSGLAGDTQYF

J gene: TRBJ2-2
CDR3 length: 15
V gene: TRBV7-7
D gene: TRBD2
clone size: NA
CDR3 DNA: TGTGCCAGCAGCCGTAGCGGGAGCATGGCCGGGGAGCTGTTTTTT
CDR3 protein: CASSRSGSMAGELFF

J gene: TRBJ2-7
CDR3 length: 14
V gene: TRBV10-3
D gene: TRBD1
clone size: once
CDR3 DNA: TGTGCCATCAGTCAGGGACAGGGTGTGTACGAGCAGTACTTC
CDR3 protein: CAISQGQGVYEQYF